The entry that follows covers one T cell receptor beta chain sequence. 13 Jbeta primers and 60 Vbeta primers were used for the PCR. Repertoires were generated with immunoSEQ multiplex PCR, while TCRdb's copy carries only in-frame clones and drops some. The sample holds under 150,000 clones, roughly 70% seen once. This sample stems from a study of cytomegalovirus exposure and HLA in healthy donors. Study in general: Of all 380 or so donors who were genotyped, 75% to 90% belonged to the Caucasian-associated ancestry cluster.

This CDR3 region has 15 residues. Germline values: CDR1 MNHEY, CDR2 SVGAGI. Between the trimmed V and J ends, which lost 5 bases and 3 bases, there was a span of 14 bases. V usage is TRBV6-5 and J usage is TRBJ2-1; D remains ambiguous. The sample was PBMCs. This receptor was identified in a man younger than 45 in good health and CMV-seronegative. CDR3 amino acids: CASSLPYGGYNEQFF. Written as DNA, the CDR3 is TGTGCCAGCAGTCTACCCTATGGCGGCTACAATGAGCAGTTCTTC.